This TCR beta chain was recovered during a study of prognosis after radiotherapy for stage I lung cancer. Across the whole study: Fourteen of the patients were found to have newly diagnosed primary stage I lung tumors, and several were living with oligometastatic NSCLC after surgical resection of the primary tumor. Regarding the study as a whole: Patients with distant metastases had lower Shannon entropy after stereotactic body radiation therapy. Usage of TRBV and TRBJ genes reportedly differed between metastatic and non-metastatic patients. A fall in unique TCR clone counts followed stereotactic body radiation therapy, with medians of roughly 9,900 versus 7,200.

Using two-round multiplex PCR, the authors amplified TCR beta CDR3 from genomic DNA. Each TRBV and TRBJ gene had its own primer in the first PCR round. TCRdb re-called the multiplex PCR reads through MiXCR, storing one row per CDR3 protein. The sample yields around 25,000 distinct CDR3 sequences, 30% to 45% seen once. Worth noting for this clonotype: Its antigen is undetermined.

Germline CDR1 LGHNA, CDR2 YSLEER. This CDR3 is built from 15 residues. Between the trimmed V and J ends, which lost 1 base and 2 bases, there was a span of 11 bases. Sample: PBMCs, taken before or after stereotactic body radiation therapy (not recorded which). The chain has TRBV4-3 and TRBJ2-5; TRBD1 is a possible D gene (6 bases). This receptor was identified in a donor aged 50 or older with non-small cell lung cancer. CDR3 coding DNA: TGCGCCAGCAGCCAAGGCAACAGGGTTCAAGAGACCCAGTACTTC. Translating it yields CASSQGNRVQETQYF.